This TCR beta chain was captured in a study of T cell responses to AZD1222 COVID-19 vaccine. General study findings and limits: In the spike-specific TCR repertoire, nearly half reportedly target unmutated variant regions. The sample set comprised mostly white British donors with more females, and clonal diversity was possibly underestimated. In all cases, repertoires were sampled only after the peak T cell response. At baseline, seropositivity was found in only a handful of AZD1222 recipients.

Data came from immunoSEQ multiplex PCR; TCRdb stores just in-frame clones and leaves some out. This table has 150,000 to 200,000 clones, about 92% appearing once. Concerning this clone: Its antigen is not identified.

The CDR3 has 15 residues. V shed 3 bases and J shed 8 bases, with 19 bases lying between them. The sequence was collected from an adult who received the AZD1222 COVID-19 vaccine. Specimen: peripheral blood, collected 28 days after the second AZD1222 dose. This sequence joins TRBV23-1 and TRBJ1-2; D may be TRBD1 (5 bases). TRBV23-1 is labeled an ORF, and its function is uncertain. This CDR3 reads CASSQPYRNPWGYTF. CDR3 sequence (DNA): TGCGCCAGCAGTCAGCCTTACAGGAACCCTTGGGGCTACACCTTC.